These 14 T cell receptor beta chains originate from one sample sequenced in a study of T cells of healthy individuals. TCRdb re-called the 5' RACE reads through MiXCR, storing one row per CDR3 protein. This table has about 57,000 distinct CDR3 sequences, under 20% appearing once. The receptor source for this set is a human donor in good health.

The chain is built from TRBV5-1 and TRBJ2-2, with 13 bases identical to TRBD2. Germline V gene data show CDR1 as SGHRS and CDR2 as YFSETQ. The CDR3 covers 16 residues. V trimming: 3 bases; J trimming: 5 bases; junction bases outside the gene matches: 4. This chain's CDR3 is CASSSPGLAGTGELFF. The CDR3 coding sequence is TGCGCCAGCAGCTCCCCGGGACTAGCGGGAACCGGGGAGCTGTTTTTT.

The table lists this clonotype with a few counts. This chain connects TRBV20-1 to TRBJ2-7, with 7 bases aligning to TRBD2. This CDR3 is built from 14 residues. The germline gives CDR1 DFQATT, CDR2 SNEGSKA (reference sequence). Unmatched junction bases numbered 10, after V lost 7 bases and J lost 1 base. The CDR3 sequence is CSGLNGLGSYEQYF. DNA of the CDR3: TGCAGTGGATTAAACGGACTAGGATCCTACGAGCAGTACTTC.

This sequence joins TRBV6-2 or TRBV6-3 and TRBJ1-1, with D unclear. Germline V CDR1 and CDR2: MNHEY, SVGEGT. V lost 8 bases and J lost 0, with 13 bases in between. The CDR3 is made up of 14 amino acids. The CDR3 nucleotides read TGTGCCAGCGCTCCTAACCGGGTGAACACTGAAGCTTTCTTT. This encodes CASAPNRVNTEAFF.

In its sample, this clonotype was seen many times. This chain uses TRBV20-1 with TRBJ1-6, with a possible D match to TRBD1 (5 bases). Trimming stripped 0 bases from V and 9 bases from J, with 12 bases between. Germline V gene data show CDR1 as DFQATT and CDR2 as SNEGSKA (reference sequence). The CDR3 length is 14 residues. Here the CDR3 DNA reads TGCAGTGCTAGAGAGAGGGACGGGCGTTCACCCCTCCACTTT. Amino acids: CSARERDGRSPLHF.

This clonotype was recorded many times. CDR3 DNA sequence: TGTGCCAGTAGTATCATAGCCTCTGGAAACACCATATATTTT. This gives the protein CASSIIASGNTIYF. The V and J genes are TRBV19 and TRBJ1-3; D is unclear. CDR3 length equals 14 residues. Germline V gene lookup returns CDR1 LNHDA and CDR2 SQIVND (reference sequence). V was trimmed by 3 bases and J by 0 bases, leaving 6 bases between them.

This clonotype showed up many times. The rearrangement joins TRBV27 to TRBJ2-2, with D unclear. The V end lost 1 base, the J end lost 5 bases, and 8 bases lay between the germline ends. Germline values: CDR1 MNHEY, CDR2 SMNVEV (reference sequence). CDR3 length equals 14 residues. The CDR3 loop is CASSLWPGTGELFF. In DNA, the CDR3 is TGTGCCAGCAGTTTATGGCCGGGTACCGGGGAGCTGTTTTTT.

This clonotype was recorded at least ten times. The rearrangement uses TRBV6-5 and TRBJ1-6; no definite D call. CDR3 size: 12 residues. Germline CDR1 is MNHEY and CDR2 is SVGAGI. The germline V and J ends were trimmed by 3 bases and 7 bases, with 4 bases remaining between them. The CDR3, as DNA: TGTGCCAGCAGTTATGAGAATTCACCCCTCCACTTT. Protein: CASSYENSPLHF.

Judged by abundance, this clonotype is medium-sized. V and J are TRBV29-1 and TRBJ1-4; possible D gene TRBD1, 6 bases. CDR3 length: 11 amino acids. CDR1 is SQVTM, CDR2 ANQGSEA, per germline. Trimming left V 4 bases short and J 10 bases short, with 10 bases between. Written as DNA, the CDR3 is TGCAGCGTTGGAGGGGGAGGAAAACTGTTTTTT. This sequence encodes CSVGGGGKLFF.

In this sample, this clonotype turned up a few times. V is TRBV4-1 and J is TRBJ2-3; D gene unclear. Looked up from germline, CDR1 is MGHRA and CDR2 is YSYEKL. The length of the CDR3 is 15 residues. V lost 6 bases, J lost 10 bases, and 23 bases lay in between. Here the CDR3 reads CASRPDPSPSQAQYF. DNA of the CDR3: TGCGCCAGCAGACCGGACCCATCCCCTTCCCAAGCGCAGTATTTT.

This clonotype was picked up many times. The chain combines TRBV5-1 with TRBJ1-2, with a tentative D call TRBD1 (5 bases). V lost 0 bases and J lost 4, with 10 bases in between. Germline V CDR1 and CDR2: SGHRS, YFSETQ. This CDR3 contains 14 residues. CDR3 region: CASSLESTVYGYTF. CDR3 sequence (DNA): TGCGCCAGCAGCTTGGAATCGACAGTCTATGGCTACACCTTC.

The chain combines TRBV24-1 with TRBJ2-3; 9 positions agree with TRBD2. The CDR3 is 15 amino acids. Germline-derived CDR1 and CDR2 are KGHDR and SFDVKD. V lost 3 bases to trimming and J lost 3 bases; unmatched junction nucleotides: 3. As DNA, the CDR3 is TGTGCCACCAGTGATCGACTAGCGGCTACAGATACGCAGTATTTT. This translates into CATSDRLAATDTQYF.

In its sample, this clonotype was seen a few times. This chain joins TRBV7-2 and TRBJ2-7; 9 nucleotides agree with TRBD1. In germline, CDR1 is SGHTA, CDR2 FQGNSA. V gave up 5 bases and J gave up 2 bases; unmatched junction bases: 7. This CDR3 has 15 amino acids. The DNA of the CDR3 is TGTGCCAGCAGCAACAGGGGGCTCGGCCCCTACGAGCAGTACTTC. Its protein product is CASSNRGLGPYEQYF.

The chain is built from TRBV29-1 and TRBJ2-7; the match to TRBD2 covers 9 bases. This CDR3 is 12 amino acids long. V shed 4 bases and J 4 bases; nucleotides not matched to a gene: 2. The V gene's germline CDR1 is SQVTM and CDR2 ANQGSEA. This chain's CDR3 is CSVVAGAYEQYF. The CDR3 DNA sequence: TGCAGCGTTGTAGCGGGAGCTTACGAGCAGTACTTC.

This clonotype was seen at least ten times. The V gene is TRBV12-3 or TRBV12-4, the J gene TRBJ2-7; 8 bases align to TRBD1. CDR3 size: 14 residues. With V trimmed by 6 bases and J by 5 bases, 9 bases remained unmatched. This chain's CDR3 is CASRRTGFNHEQYF. The CDR3 DNA reads as TGTGCCAGCAGGAGGACAGGGTTTAACCACGAGCAGTACTTC.